The 20 T cell receptor beta chains below were found in one sample sequenced in a study of Ad26.COV2.S vaccination and SARS-CoV-2 variants. TCRdb's table, derived via immunoSEQ multiplex PCR, lists solely in-frame clones and lacks some. The sample contains under 600,000 clones, 80% to 90% of which appear only once. The treatment here: roughly 20 received Ad26.COV2.S at low or high dose, single or two shots; a few received placebo; per-sample allocation not given. It was on day 63 after the first vaccine or placebo injection that samples were taken. The sample was peripheral blood, taken in a trial of Ad26.COV2.S vaccine versus placebo. The receptor set was obtained from a person between 18 and 65 years old who received the Ad26.COV2.S COVID-19 vaccine or a placebo.

Details on this clone: A junction boundary mismatches the germline segment, possibly from a read error. The chain uses TRBV7-7 and TRBJ2-5; D possibly corresponds to TRBD1 (5 bases). The CDR3 sequence is 14 residues long. Germline-derived CDR1 and CDR2 are SSHAT and FNYEAQ (reference sequence). For the CDR3, the DNA is TGTGCTAGCAGCCCGGTGGGGCCGGGCGAGACCCAGTACTTC. This gives the protein CASSPVGPGETQYF.

The chain uses TRBV10-3 and TRBJ2-7; 7 positions agree with TRBD2. This CDR3 spans 14 amino acids. Trimming removed 6 bases from V and 0 bases from J; junction bases left unmatched: 5. The germline V gene has CDR1 ENHRY and CDR2 SYGVKD. The CDR3 sequence: CAIRTSTNSYEQYF. The CDR3 nucleotides are TGTGCCATCAGGACTAGCACCAACTCCTACGAGCAGTACTTC.

The chain has TRBV18 and TRBJ2-1, with 9 bases that match TRBD2. There are 17 residues in the CDR3. The trim removed 6 bases at V and 0 bases at J, leaving 9 bases unmatched. Germline CDR1 is KGHSH and CDR2 is LQKENI. CDR3 loop: CASSPRGAGGSYNEQFF. The CDR3 DNA reads as TGTGCCAGCTCGCCCCGGGGAGCGGGGGGCTCCTACAATGAGCAGTTCTTC.

The genes are TRBV7-3 and TRBJ2-5; the D gene is possibly TRBD1 (7 bases). Germline CDR1 SGHTA, CDR2 FQGTGA. This CDR3 has 16 amino acids. Deletions cut 1 base from V and 7 bases from J, with 19 bases between. CDR3 loop: CASSLIPGLQGGTQYF. CDR3 coding DNA: TGTGCCAGCAGCTTAATCCCGGGACTCCAGGGGGGGACCCAGTACTTC.

V gene TRBV7-9 combines with J gene TRBJ1-1, with 7 positions matching TRBD1. Looked up from germline, CDR1 is SEHNR and CDR2 is FQNEAQ (reference sequence). Losses at the gene ends were 4 bases for V and 0 bases for J; bases not matched to a gene: 2. This CDR3 has 14 residues. CDR3 bases: TGTGCCAGCAGCTCGACAGGGATGAACACTGAAGCTTTCTTT. This sequence encodes CASSSTGMNTEAFF.

The chain carries TRBV19 and TRBJ2-3, with 8 positions matching TRBD1. The V segment lost 8 bases and the J segment 2 bases; nucleotides outside the gene matches: 3. The CDR3 runs to 13 residues. Looked up from germline, CDR1 is LNHDA and CDR2 is SQIVND (reference sequence). The CDR3 protein is CASQTGATDTQYF. The CDR3, as DNA: TGTGCCAGTCAGACAGGGGCCACAGATACGCAGTATTTT.

This clone appeared once. This rearrangement joins TRBV4-1 to TRBJ1-1, with unresolved D. This CDR3 contains 13 residues. CDR1 is MGHRA and CDR2 is YSYEKL in the germline V gene. V lost 0 bases and J lost 4, with 6 bases in between. This CDR3 is CASSQDSLTEAFF. In DNA form, the CDR3 reads TGCGCCAGCAGCCAAGACAGTCTCACTGAAGCTTTCTTT.

V is TRBV7-9 and J is TRBJ2-3; D not certain. This CDR3 is built from 16 residues. The V gene's germline CDR1 is SEHNR and CDR2 FQNEAQ (reference sequence). V lost 2 bases, J lost 0 bases, and 12 bases lay in between. CDR3 region: CASSLRFGVSTDTQYF. CDR3 nucleotides: TGTGCCAGCAGCTTAAGATTCGGAGTCAGCACAGATACGCAGTATTTT.

The rearrangement uses TRBV3-1 (or the pseudogene TRBV3-2) and TRBJ1-1, with D perhaps matching TRBD1 (6 bases). This CDR3 spans 15 amino acids. Trimming left V 5 bases short and J 5 bases short, with 18 bases between. The germline V gene encodes CDR1 LGHDT and CDR2 YNNKEL (reference sequence). The CDR3, as DNA: TGTGCCAGCAGCGGGGCAGGGGCCCCTTTGACTGAAGCTTTCTTT. This sequence encodes CASSGAGAPLTEAFF.

The J gene is TRBJ1-1, the V gene TRBV9, with D tentatively TRBD1 (6 bases). Between the trimmed V and J ends, which lost 2 bases and 1 base, there was a span of 9 bases. This CDR3 has 14 residues. Germline values: CDR1 SGDLS, CDR2 YYNGEE. The CDR3 region has the DNA TGTGCCAGCAGCGTGGAACAGGGGAACACTGAAGCTTTCTTT. This translates into CASSVEQGNTEAFF. The whole variable domain, filled in from reference TRBV9 and TRBJ1-1, reads DSGVTQTPKHLITATGQRVTLRCSPRSGDLSVYWYQQSLDQGLQFLIQYYNGEERAKGNILERFSAQQFPDLHSELNLSSLELGDSALYFCASSVEQGNTEAFFGQGTRLTVV.

The chain joins TRBV11-2 to TRBJ2-7; 10 nucleotides agree with TRBD2. The germline CDR1 and CDR2 sequences are SGHAT and FQNNGV. The CDR3 length is 17 residues. V lost 5 bases to trimming and J lost 7 bases; unmatched junction nucleotides: 17. CDR3: CASSAVVVLAGRWEQYF. Written as DNA, the CDR3 is TGTGCCAGCAGCGCAGTGGTGGTACTAGCGGGAAGGTGGGAGCAGTACTTC.

The chain recombines TRBV18 with TRBJ2-1; TRBD2 matches 10 bases. CDR1 KGHSH and CDR2 LQKENI come from the germline V gene. The length of the CDR3 is 18 residues. Germline trimming cut 6 bases from V and 4 bases from J; bases unmatched to any gene: 15. CDR3 nucleotides: TGTGCCAGCTCTCAAGTCGGGTCGAGCGGGGGGGCGTACAATGAGCAGTTCTTC. This sequence encodes CASSQVGSSGGAYNEQFF.

The chain combines TRBV11-3 with TRBJ1-1; 9 nucleotides align to TRBD1. J lost 6 bases, V lost 5 bases, and 4 bases had no gene match. This CDR3 is built from 13 residues. Germline CDR1 reads SGHNT; CDR2 reads YENEEA. This CDR3 is CASSRRQGAEAFF. The CDR3 DNA is TGTGCCAGCAGCCGTAGACAGGGGGCTGAAGCTTTCTTT.

This chain links TRBV15 with TRBJ1-2; perhaps TRBD1 as D (6 bases). V dropped 1 base and J dropped 3 bases, with 12 bases sitting between them. Germline V CDR1 and CDR2: LNHNV, YYDKDF (reference sequence). The CDR3 runs 15 residues. The CDR3 region is CATSRGGAGDYGYTF. CDR3 nucleotide sequence: TGTGCCACCAGCAGAGGGGGGGCAGGGGACTATGGCTACACCTTC.

The genes are TRBV28 and TRBJ1-2; D might be TRBD1 (5 bases). Trimming removed 5 bases from V and 4 bases from J, with 14 bases in between. Germline lookup yields CDR1 MDHEN and CDR2 SYDVKM. This CDR3 region has 14 residues. The CDR3 here is CASSPAGDLYGYTF. CDR3 coding DNA: TGTGCCAGCAGTCCAGCGGGGGATCTCTATGGCTACACCTTC.

The J gene is TRBJ2-2, the V gene TRBV7-3, with a possible D match to TRBD1 (7 bases). The ends were cut back, 2 bases at V and 5 bases at J, with 15 bases in the middle. CDR1 is SGHTA, CDR2 FQGTGA, per germline. CDR3 length: 16 residues. The CDR3 here is CASSLQGGTVTGELFF. Here the CDR3 DNA reads TGTGCCAGCAGCTTACAGGGGGGAACAGTTACCGGGGAGCTGTTTTTT.

This chain uses TRBV5-4 with TRBJ2-1; TRBD2 matches 10 bases. The CDR3 totals 16 residues. V was pared by 5 bases and J by 8 bases, with 13 bases of the junction left unmatched. Germline V gene sequence: CDR1 SGHNT, CDR2 YYREEE (reference sequence). The DNA of the CDR3 is TGTGCCAGCAGGGCTCAGGCTAGCGGGAGACTAGATGAGCAGTTCTTC. This encodes CASRAQASGRLDEQFF.

This chain uses TRBV6-5 with TRBJ1-2; a weak D match, TRBD1 (5 bases). CDR3 length equals 15 residues. The V and J ends lost 8 bases and 8 bases respectively, with 24 bases between them. Per germline, CDR1 MNHEY and CDR2 SVGAGI. The CDR3, as DNA: TGTGCCAGCCTATCATCAGAATGGGACGGTGGAGGCTACACCTTC. It translates to CASLSSEWDGGGYTF.

This chain links TRBV19 with TRBJ1-5; perhaps TRBD1 as D (5 bases). This CDR3 spans 17 amino acids. Germline lookup yields CDR1 LNHDA and CDR2 SQIVND (reference sequence). Between the trimmed V and J ends, which lost 5 bases and 4 bases, there was a span of 21 bases. This chain's CDR3 is CASSPNLGARGNQPQHF. CDR3 nucleotide sequence: TGTGCCAGTAGTCCCAATTTAGGGGCGCGAGGTAATCAGCCCCAGCATTTT.

V is TRBV28 and J is TRBJ2-7; TRBD1 matches 8 bases. The length of the CDR3 is 11 residues. Germline values: CDR1 MDHEN, CDR2 SYDVKM. In DNA, the CDR3 is TGTCGAGTGCAGGGGGCTTACGAGCAGTACTTC. Its translation is CRVQGAYEQYF.